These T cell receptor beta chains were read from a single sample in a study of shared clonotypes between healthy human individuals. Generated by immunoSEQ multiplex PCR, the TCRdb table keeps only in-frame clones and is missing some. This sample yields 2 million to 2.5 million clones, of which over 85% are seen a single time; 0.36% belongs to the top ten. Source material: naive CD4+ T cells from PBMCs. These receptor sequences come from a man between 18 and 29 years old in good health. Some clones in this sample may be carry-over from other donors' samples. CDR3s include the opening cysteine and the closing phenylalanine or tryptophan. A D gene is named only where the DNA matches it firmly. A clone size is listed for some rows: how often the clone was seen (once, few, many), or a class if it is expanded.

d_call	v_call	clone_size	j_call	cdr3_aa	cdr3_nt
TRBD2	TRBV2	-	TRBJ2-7	CASIPTSGTRYEQYF	TGTGCCAGCATCCCTACTAGCGGGACCCGCTACGAGCAGTACTTC
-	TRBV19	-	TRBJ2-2	CASNPRTANTGELFF	TGTGCCAGTAATCCCCGGACAGCCAACACCGGGGAGCTGTTTTTT
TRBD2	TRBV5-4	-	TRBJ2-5	CASSQGLAEETQYF	TGTGCCAGCAGCCAGGGACTAGCTGAAGAGACCCAGTACTTC
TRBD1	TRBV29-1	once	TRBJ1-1	CSARGQAYTEAFF	TGCAGCGCCCGGGGACAGGCCTACACTGAAGCTTTCTTT
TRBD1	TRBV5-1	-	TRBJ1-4	CASSQGGTNEKLFF	TGCGCCAGCAGCCAGGGGGGAACTAATGAAAAACTGTTTTTT
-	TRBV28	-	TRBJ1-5	CASSLLGNQPQHF	TGTGCCAGCAGTTTGTTGGGCAATCAGCCCCAGCATTTT
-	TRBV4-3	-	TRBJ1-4	CASSKGLTTNEKLFF	TGCGCCAGCAGCAAGGGTCTTACAACTAATGAAAAACTGTTTTTT
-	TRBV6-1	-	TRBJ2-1	CASSGRGAGSYNEQFF	TGTGCCAGCAGTGGACGTGGGGCGGGGTCCTACAATGAGCAGTTCTTC
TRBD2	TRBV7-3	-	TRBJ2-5	CASSRLAGNGETQYF	TGTGCCAGCAGCCGACTAGCGGGAAATGGGGAGACCCAGTACTTC
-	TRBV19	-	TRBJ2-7	CASRLTSYEQYF	TGTGCCAGTAGACTTACGTCCTACGAGCAGTACTTC
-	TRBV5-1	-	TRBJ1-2	CASSLGPRQGNYGYTF	TGCGCCAGCAGCTTGGGGCCCCGCCAAGGGAACTATGGCTACACCTTC
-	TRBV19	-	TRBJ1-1	CASSMGLPGTEAFF	TGTGCCAGTAGTATGGGGCTGCCCGGCACTGAAGCTTTCTTT
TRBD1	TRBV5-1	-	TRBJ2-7	CASSLVGTGRDEQYF	TGCGCCAGCAGCTTGGTCGGGACAGGGAGAGACGAGCAGTACTTC
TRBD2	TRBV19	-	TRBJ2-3	CASSKQRTSGRAPTDTQYF	TGTGCCAGTAGTAAACAACGGACTAGCGGGAGGGCCCCCACAGATACGCAGTATTTT
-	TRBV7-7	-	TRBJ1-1	CASSLREVMNTEAFF	TGTGCCAGCAGCTTACGCGAGGTTATGAACACTGAAGCTTTCTTT
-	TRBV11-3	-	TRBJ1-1	CASSLGTLGNTEAFF	TGTGCCAGCAGCTTAGGGACGTTGGGGAACACTGAAGCTTTCTTT
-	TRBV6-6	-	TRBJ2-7	CASSLGTSQSGQYF	TGTGCCAGCAGCCTCGGGACTTCTCAATCCGGGCAGTACTTC
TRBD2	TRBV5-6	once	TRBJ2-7	CASSLAPWLAGISYEQYF	TGTGCCAGCAGCTTGGCCCCATGGCTAGCGGGAATCTCGTACGAGCAGTACTTC
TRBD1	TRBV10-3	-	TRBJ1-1	CAISESGQGGTEAFF	TGTGCCATCAGTGAGTCAGGACAGGGAGGCACTGAAGCTTTCTTT
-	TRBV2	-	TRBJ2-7	CAIQGGSYEQYF	TGTGCCATCCAAGGAGGGTCCTACGAGCAGTACTTC
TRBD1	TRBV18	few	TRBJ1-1	CASSPRTGGYTEAFF	TGTGCCAGCTCACCCCGGACAGGGGGTTACACTGAAGCTTTCTTT
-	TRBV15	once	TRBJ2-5	CATLRLVQETQYF	TGTGCCACCCTCCGACTAGTCCAAGAGACCCAGTACTTC
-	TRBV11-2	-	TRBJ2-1	CASSLWNNEQFF	TGTGCCAGCAGCTTATGGAACAATGAGCAGTTCTTC
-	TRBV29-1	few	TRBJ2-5	CSVAGLVQETQYF	TGCAGCGTTGCGGGGTTGGTCCAAGAGACCCAGTACTTC
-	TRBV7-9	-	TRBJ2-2	CASRKAVGHLNTGELFF	TGTGCCAGCAGGAAGGCGGTGGGACACCTCAACACCGGGGAGCTGTTTTTT
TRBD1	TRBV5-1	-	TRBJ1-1	CASSPRTGVRTEAFF	TGCGCCAGCAGCCCCAGGACAGGCGTTAGGACTGAAGCTTTCTTT
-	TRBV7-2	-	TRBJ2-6	CASPLIGGRGSGANVLTF	TGTGCCAGCCCTTTAATAGGGGGGAGAGGCTCTGGGGCCAACGTCCTGACTTTC
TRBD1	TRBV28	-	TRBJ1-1	CASSPDRGGMNTEAFF	TGTGCCAGCAGCCCCGACAGGGGAGGAATGAACACTGAAGCTTTCTTT
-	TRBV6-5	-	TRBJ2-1	CASSWGRGSYNEQFF	TGTGCCAGCAGTTGGGGAAGGGGCTCCTACAATGAGCAGTTCTTC
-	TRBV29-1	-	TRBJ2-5	CSVGGIQETQYF	TGCAGCGTGGGTGGCATCCAAGAGACCCAGTACTTC
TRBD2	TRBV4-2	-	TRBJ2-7	CASSQEGLAANYEQYF	TGTGCCAGCAGCCAAGAAGGGCTAGCGGCCAACTACGAGCAGTACTTC
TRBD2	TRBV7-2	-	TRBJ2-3	CASSKRTSAYQSTDTQYF	TGTGCCAGCAGCAAGAGGACTAGCGCCTACCAGAGCACAGATACGCAGTATTTT
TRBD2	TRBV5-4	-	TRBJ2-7	CASSPKLAGGYEQYF	TGTGCCAGCAGCCCAAAACTAGCGGGAGGTTACGAGCAGTACTTC
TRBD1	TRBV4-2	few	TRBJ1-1	CASRRQGSAEAFF	TGTGCCAGCAGAAGACAGGGTTCGGCTGAAGCTTTCTTT
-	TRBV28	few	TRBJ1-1	CASSETTEAFF	TGTGCCAGCAGTGAGACCACTGAAGCTTTCTTT
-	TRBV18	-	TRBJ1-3	CASSPTGHSGNTIYF	TGTGCCAGCTCACCTACCGGACACTCTGGAAACACCATATATTTT
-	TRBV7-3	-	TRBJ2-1	CASSLLDEQFF	TGTGCCAGCAGCTTATTGGATGAGCAGTTCTTC
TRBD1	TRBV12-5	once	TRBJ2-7	CASGFPPRDRESWVYEQYF	TGTGCTAGTGGTTTCCCCCCGCGGGACAGGGAGTCTTGGGTGTACGAGCAGTACTTC
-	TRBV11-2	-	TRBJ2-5	CASSLARSQETQYF	TGTGCCAGCAGCTTAGCCCGAAGTCAAGAGACCCAGTACTTC
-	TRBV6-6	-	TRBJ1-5	CASSPKTGNNQPQHF	TGTGCCAGCAGCCCGAAGACAGGAAACAATCAGCCCCAGCATTTT
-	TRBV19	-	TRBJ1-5	CASSKGNRAQPQHF	TGTGCCAGTAGTAAGGGGAACAGGGCCCAGCCCCAGCATTTT
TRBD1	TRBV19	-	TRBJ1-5	CASRPGGVWQPQHF	TGTGCCAGTAGGCCAGGGGGCGTTTGGCAGCCCCAGCATTTT
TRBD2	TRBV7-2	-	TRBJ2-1	CASSLVGTSGRARNEQFF	TGTGCCAGCAGCTTAGTCGGGACTAGCGGGAGGGCCAGGAATGAGCAGTTCTTC
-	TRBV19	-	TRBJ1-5	CASSIKGQIIIMQPQHF	TGTGCCAGTAGTATAAAAGGACAGATAATTATTATGCAGCCCCAGCATTTT
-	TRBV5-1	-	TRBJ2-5	CASRDDPQQETQYF	TGCGCCAGCAGGGATGATCCCCAACAAGAGACCCAGTACTTC
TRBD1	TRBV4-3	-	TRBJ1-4	CASSQDKQGDEKLFF	TGCGCCAGCAGCCAAGATAAACAGGGGGATGAAAAACTGTTTTTT
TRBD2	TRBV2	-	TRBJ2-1	CASKLGLVANEQFF	TGTGCCAGCAAGTTGGGACTAGTAGCAAATGAGCAGTTCTTC
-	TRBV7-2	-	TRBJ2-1	CASTLYGGRIISNEQFF	TGTGCCAGCACCCTGTATGGTGGAAGGATTATAAGCAATGAGCAGTTCTTC
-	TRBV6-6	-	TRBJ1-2	CASSYSGSPGYTF	TGTGCCAGCAGTTACTCGGGTTCCCCTGGCTACACCTTC
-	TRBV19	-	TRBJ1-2	CASSMIGPQGNYGYTF	TGTGCCAGTAGTATGATAGGGCCGCAGGGGAACTATGGCTACACCTTC
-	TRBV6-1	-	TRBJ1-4	CASSEGFNRGGSEKLFF	TGTGCCAGCAGTGAAGGATTTAATAGGGGGGGAAGTGAAAAACTGTTTTTT
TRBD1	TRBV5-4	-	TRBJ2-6	CASSFLGQGRSYGANVLTF	TGTGCCAGCAGCTTTCTTGGACAGGGACGATCATACGGGGCCAACGTCCTGACTTTC
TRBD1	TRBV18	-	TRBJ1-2	CASSPDRGDGYTF	TGTGCCAGCTCACCAGACAGGGGGGATGGCTACACCTTC
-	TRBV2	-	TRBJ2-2	CASRTGTNTGELFF	TGTGCCAGCAGGACAGGCACGAACACCGGGGAGCTGTTTTTT
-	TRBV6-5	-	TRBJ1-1	CASSFISNTEAFF	TGTGCCAGCAGTTTTATATCAAACACTGAAGCTTTCTTT
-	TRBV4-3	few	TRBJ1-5	CASSQVKGGPQHF	TGCGCCAGCAGCCAAGTCAAGGGCGGGCCCCAGCATTTT